This record concerns one T cell receptor (beta chain) sequence. There is no known antigen for this receptor. Per-nucleotide qualities are absent, and no much larger clonotype sits a single base away. This sample is part of a study of radiation and T cells in renal cell carcinoma (dated by TCRdb to 2018 to 2020). Notes on the research overall: A total of roughly 53 samples underwent TCR beta sequencing, made up of approximately 26 tumors and around 27 peripheral blood samples. Across all 50 or so samples, 3,800,000 or so unique CDR3 nucleotide sequences encoding 2 million to 3 million unique CDR3 amino acid sequences were identified.

Study-wide findings and limitations: Because only small tumor regions of about 0.94 g were available, the study did not capture intratumoral heterogeneity. Effects of radiation dose or scheduling on the TCR repertoire could not be addressed with the single-armed trial design. Because pretreatment tumor biopsies were not available, the baseline intratumoral presence of clonotypes could not be determined. Top tumor clonotypes rose in blood from baseline to 2 weeks post-radiation, then contracted by 4 weeks, suggesting transient expansion of tumor-resident clones. Compared with control tumors, irradiated tumors had a greater number of dominant CDR3 motifs, and those motifs took up a bigger portion of the repertoire. Higher TCR clonality was observed in irradiated tumors than in controls, with an average of approximately 50% of the repertoire accounted for by the top 100 clonotypes, compared with approximately 40% in nephrectomy-only tumors.

V trim: 5 bases; J trim: 0 bases; unmatched bases: 10. The germline V gene provides CDR1 SGHRS and CDR2 YFSETQ. Spanning cysteine to phenylalanine, the CDR3 consists of 16 amino acids. The sequence is cut down to CDR3 DNA, 48 bases in frame from base 1. Following the manufacturer's recommendations, the immunoSEQ kit was used to generate TCR beta libraries from genomic DNA. To prepare the libraries, a first multiplex PCR with proprietary primers was run, followed by a second PCR that added unique barcodes, and a bead cleanup was done after each round. A kit-provided positive control reaction and a negative control reaction were included in every sample batch. The final libraries underwent checking on an Agilent 4200 TapeStation D1000 ScreenTape, volumetric pooling, and quantification by qPCR. Sequencing was performed on an Illumina NextSeq500 with a MidOutput 150-cycle cartridge, and 156 Read1 and 15 Index1 cycles were run with kit custom primers. The pooled library was loaded at roughly 1 pM, with a roughly 21% PhiX control spiked in. As for the original processing: Vendor-processed data were analyzed in R, and a clonotype was defined as all T cells sharing the same CDR3 nucleotide sequence. For clone abundance analyses, frequencies were normalized to the 10,000 most abundant clones in each sample. Public T cell clones, which averaged fewer than five per sample, were excluded before analysis. Dominant motif analysis used ImmunoMap with the PAM10 matrix, gap penalty 30 and homology threshold 0.3; motifs with cumulative frequency at least 0.01 counted as dominant. A difference in abundance of at least 32-fold between compartments was used to define tumor-enriched and baseline blood-enriched clonotypes. Similarity between tumor and blood repertoires was quantified using the Baroni-Urbani and Buser coefficient, and groups were compared with two-tailed Wilcoxon tests in R. TCRdb took over this immuneACCESS table, retaining in-frame rearrangements with V and J assigned. Such tables are incomplete; in checked studies, under half of the missing clones stem from an unresolved V gene, and the remainder is unexplained. From that table come the V and J calls and clone size; the DNA was used to work out D and trimming. The sample table shows about 22,000 clones, and more than 40% are seen once. In total, the top ten clones hold 16% of the sample.

Taken with the paper, the label for time point translates to: tumor resected at nephrectomy. The sample's treatment or condition label, in plain terms: 15 Gy SBRT to primary tumor, nephrectomy 4 weeks later. The samples were drawn from a clinical trial, where primary renal cell carcinomas were treated with 15 Gy of stereotactic body radiation therapy and then removed by nephrectomy 4 weeks afterward. All patients had renal cell carcinoma with clear cell pathology. The tumors were dissociated mechanically, digested with collagenase/hyaluronidase at 37 degrees C, processed in gentleMACS C tubes, and kept in liquid nitrogen. Genomic DNA for TCR sequencing was prepared using the QIAamp DNA Blood Mini Kit (Qiagen). Samples were included in the analyses only if all quality control checks were passed.

The chain joins TRBV5-1 to TRBJ1-1, and TRBD1 matches 7 of the central bases. This TCR derives from a woman in her forties or fifties with renal cell carcinoma. The input for sequencing was tumor tissue, taken from a patient whose treatment included radiotherapy and nephrectomy. Here the CDR3 is given as CASRQRQGWMNTEAFF. The nucleotide sequence is given as TGCGCCAGCAGACAGAGACAGGGTTGGATGAACACTGAAGCTTTCTTT. Where the CDR3 stops, the reference TRBV5-1 and TRBJ1-1 genes take over; the full variable domain is KAGVTQTPRYLIKTRGQQVTLSCSPISGHRSVSWYQQTPGQGLQFLFEYFSETQRNKGNFPGRFSGRQFSNSRSEMNVSTLELGDSALYLCASRQRQGWMNTEAFFGQGTRLTVV.